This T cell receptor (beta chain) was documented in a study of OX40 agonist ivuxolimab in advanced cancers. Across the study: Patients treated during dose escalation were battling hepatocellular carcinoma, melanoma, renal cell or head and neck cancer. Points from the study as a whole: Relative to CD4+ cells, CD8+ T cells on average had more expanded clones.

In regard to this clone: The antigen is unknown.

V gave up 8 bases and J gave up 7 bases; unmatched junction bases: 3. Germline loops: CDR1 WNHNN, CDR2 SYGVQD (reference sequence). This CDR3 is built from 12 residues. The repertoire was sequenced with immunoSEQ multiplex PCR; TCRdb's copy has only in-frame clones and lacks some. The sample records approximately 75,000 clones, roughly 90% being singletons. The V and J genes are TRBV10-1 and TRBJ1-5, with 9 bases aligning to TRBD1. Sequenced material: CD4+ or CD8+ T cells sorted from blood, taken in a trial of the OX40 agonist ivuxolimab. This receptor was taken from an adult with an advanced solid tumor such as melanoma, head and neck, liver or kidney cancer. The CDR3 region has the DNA TGCGCCAGCGGGGACAGGGACCAGCCCCAGCATTTT. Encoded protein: CASGDRDQPQHF.